Each of the 18 T cell receptor beta chains below was sequenced from the same sample in a study of T cells in Graves' hyperthyroidism and ophthalmopathy. The TCR beta CDR3 regions underwent amplification using RNA transcripts as the source. During a first-round RT-PCR of the TCR CDR3, the HTBI primer set was used. Using its own MiXCR run on the multiplex PCR reads, TCRdb lists one record per CDR3 protein. The table lists about 250,000 distinct CDR3 sequences, approximately 25% of them singletons. The specimen was blood. These TCRs come from a middle-aged woman with Graves' ophthalmopathy.

This clonotype was seen at least ten times. The gene calls are TRBV3-1 and TRBJ2-7; no reliable D call. V shed 2 bases and J shed 2 bases, with 10 bases lying between them. CDR1 and CDR2 from the germline V gene are LGHDT and YNNKEL (reference sequence). The CDR3 is 14 amino acids. CDR3: CASSQYRQTYEQYF. The CDR3 coding sequence is TGTGCCAGCAGCCAATACCGCCAGACCTACGAGCAGTACTTC.

This clonotype came up many times. V and J are TRBV5-1 and TRBJ2-7; 8 bases line up with TRBD2. The CDR3 totals 13 residues. Trimming took 3 bases from V and 3 from J; bases not matched to a gene: 2. The germline V gene has CDR1 SGHRS and CDR2 YFSETQ. The CDR3 protein is CASSSGTSYEQYF. In nucleotides, the CDR3 is TGCGCCAGCAGCTCCGGGACTAGCTACGAGCAGTACTTC.

This clonotype was counted ten times or more. V is TRBV6-5 and J is TRBJ2-7; 12 bases agree with TRBD2. The CDR3 extends over 15 amino acids. Trimming removed 6 bases from V and 9 bases from J; junction bases left unmatched: 12. Germline lookup yields CDR1 MNHEY and CDR2 SVGAGI. In DNA form, the CDR3 reads TGTGCCAGCAGCCCGACCGGACTAGCGGGATTAGTGCAGTACTTC. The encoded protein is CASSPTGLAGLVQYF.

This clonotype showed up many times. Sequence at one end of the junction differs from germline and may be a read error. The V and J genes are TRBV20-1 and TRBJ2-2; possible D gene TRBD2, 5 bases. Germline lookup yields CDR1 DFQATT and CDR2 SNEGSKA (reference sequence). The CDR3 length is 14 residues. The CDR3 DNA reads TGCAGTGCGAGAGCCCCGGGGATCACCGGGGAGCTGTTTTTT. It encodes CSARAPGITGELFF.

This clonotype came up many times. The J gene is TRBJ2-7, the V gene TRBV11-2; D is uncertain. From germline, CDR1 is SGHAT and CDR2 FQNNGV. Trimming removed 4 bases from V and 1 base from J, with 14 bases in between. This CDR3 has 15 residues. This CDR3 is CASSSGRTPSYEQYF. In DNA, the CDR3 is TGTGCCAGCAGCTCTGGACGTACCCCTTCCTACGAGCAGTACTTC.

This chain links TRBV20-1 with TRBJ2-5; D might be TRBD2 (5 bases). Germline loops: CDR1 DFQATT, CDR2 SNEGSKA (reference sequence). V shed 0 bases and J shed 0 bases, with 14 bases lying between them. The CDR3 has 16 residues. The CDR3 region is CSARDFLAGDQETQYF. Written as DNA, the CDR3 is TGCAGTGCTAGAGATTTCCTAGCCGGAGACCAAGAGACCCAGTACTTC.

This clonotype was detected many times. The chain joins TRBV6-1 to TRBJ2-2; unclear D gene. Looked up from germline, CDR1 is MNHNS and CDR2 is SASEGT. The CDR3 covers 13 residues. The V and J ends lost 4 bases and 7 bases respectively, with 10 bases between them. CDR3 sequence reads: CASSGNTGGELFF. The CDR3, as DNA: TGTGCCAGCAGTGGAAACACGGGCGGGGAGCTGTTTTTT.

This clonotype has at least ten counts. The V call is TRBV6-2 or TRBV6-3, the J call TRBJ2-7; TRBD2 matches 14 bases. V was pared by 5 bases and J by 7 bases, with 22 bases of the junction left unmatched. The germline gives CDR1 MNHEY, CDR2 SVGEGT. CDR3 length: 20 residues. For the CDR3, the DNA is TGTGCCAGCAGTCGTTATTGGCTCCCCAGACTAGCGGGAGGGCCCGAAGAGCAGTACTTC. This encodes CASSRYWLPRLAGGPEEQYF.

This chain uses TRBV10-3 with TRBJ2-7; D is perhaps TRBD2 (5 bases). The CDR3 spans 13 residues. V lost 11 bases, J lost 1 base, and 15 bases lay in between. Germline V gives CDR1 ENHRY, CDR2 SYGVKD. The CDR3 DNA reads as TGTGCCTCCCGAGGGATGGGGTCCTACGAGCAGTACTTC. Protein sequence: CASRGMGSYEQYF.

The gene calls are TRBV27 and TRBJ2-7; 13 bases line up with TRBD2. Germline V gene data show CDR1 as MNHEY and CDR2 as SMNVEV (reference sequence). CDR3 size: 16 residues. With V trimmed by 5 bases and J by 2 bases, 6 bases remained unmatched. The CDR3 bases are TGTGCCAGCAGTCCGCGACTAGCGGGAGGCCCCTACGAGCAGTACTTC. Its protein product is CASSPRLAGGPYEQYF.

This clonotype appeared many times. The V gene is TRBV28, the J gene TRBJ2-7; 8 bases are shared with TRBD1. Looked up from germline, CDR1 is MDHEN and CDR2 is SYDVKM. The CDR3 spans 13 residues. The ends lost 3 bases at V and 7 bases at J; junction bases unmatched: 5. CDR3 loop: CASSLPGTGEQYF. DNA for the CDR3: TGTGCCAGCAGTTTGCCAGGGACAGGTGAGCAGTACTTC.

This clonotype was observed at least ten times. The chain recombines TRBV20-1 with TRBJ2-2; 9 bases match TRBD2. This CDR3 region has 20 residues. V gave up 2 bases and J gave up 2 bases; unmatched junction bases: 18. Per germline, CDR1 DFQATT and CDR2 SNEGSKA (reference sequence). This chain's CDR3 is CSARLPGSQGAGGNTGELFF. In nucleotides, the CDR3 is TGCAGTGCTAGACTCCCGGGGTCGCAGGGAGCGGGGGGAAACACCGGGGAGCTGTTTTTT.

There are many counts of this clonotype. This chain joins TRBV28 and TRBJ2-5; perhaps TRBD2 as D (5 bases). Deletions cut 8 bases from V and 3 bases from J, with 16 bases between. The CDR3 loop spans 14 amino acids. The germline V gene has CDR1 MDHEN and CDR2 SYDVKM. The CDR3 sequence: CASFSRGAEETQYF. The CDR3, as DNA: TGTGCCAGCTTCTCTCGGGGAGCCGAAGAGACCCAGTACTTC. The whole variable domain, remainder taken from reference TRBV28 and TRBJ2-5, is DVKVTQSSRYLVKRTGEKVFLECVQDMDHENMFWYRQDPGLGLRLIYFSYDVKMKEKGDIPEGYSVSREKKERFSLILESASTNQTSMYLCASFSRGAEETQYFGPGTRLLVL.

This rearrangement joins TRBV11-2 to TRBJ2-2; 7 nucleotides agree with TRBD1. V was pared by 5 bases and J by 2 bases, with 8 bases of the junction left unmatched. This CDR3 region has 16 residues. The germline V gene encodes CDR1 SGHAT and CDR2 FQNNGV. The CDR3 DNA sequence: TGTGCCAGCAGCCAGAAGGGACAGACCAACACCGGGGAGCTGTTTTTT. Its translation: CASSQKGQTNTGELFF.

As concerns this clonotype: Possible read error: a much larger clone is one base away. The chain is built from TRBV4-1 and TRBJ2-7, with D unclear. The ends were cut back, 1 base at V and 2 bases at J, with 9 bases in the middle. Germline CDR1 is MGHRA and CDR2 is YSYEKL. The CDR3 runs to 14 residues. The CDR3 sequence: CASSQGAATYEQYF. The CDR3 bases are TGCGCCAGCAGCCAAGGGGCAGCTACCTACGAGCAGTACTTC.

This clonotype was seen repeatedly, ten times or more. The chain links TRBV7-9 to TRBJ1-1; TRBD1 matches 7 bases. Germline CDR1 and CDR2: SEHNR and FQNEAQ (reference sequence). The V segment lost 5 bases and the J segment 0 bases; nucleotides outside the gene matches: 9. This CDR3 is built from 16 residues. CDR3 in DNA: TGTGCCAGCAGCCCAGAACAGGGGATAGTGAACACTGAAGCTTTCTTT. The encoded protein is CASSPEQGIVNTEAFF. The whole variable domain, remainder taken from reference TRBV7-9 and TRBJ1-1, is DTGVSQNPRHKITKRGQNVTFRCDPISEHNRLYWYRQTLGQGPEFLTYFQNEAQLEKSRLLSDRFSAERPKGSFSTLEIQRTEQGDSAMYLCASSPEQGIVNTEAFFGQGTRLTVV.

The V and J genes are TRBV6-1 and TRBJ2-5; D may be TRBD2 (6 bases). The CDR3 spans 12 residues. V was pared by 4 bases and J by 5 bases, with 8 bases between. Germline CDR1 and CDR2: MNHNS and SASEGT. Here the CDR3 reads CASSVGRETQYF. CDR3 coding DNA: TGTGCCAGCAGTGTGGGGAGGGAGACCCAGTACTTC.

This chain links TRBV12-3 or TRBV12-4 with TRBJ1-2, with a weak D call TRBD1 (5 bases). CDR3 length equals 14 residues. V was shortened by 5 bases and J by 8 bases, with 18 bases between the two germline ends. CDR3 sequence: CASSTPGAAGGYTF. CDR3 DNA sequence: TGTGCCAGCAGTACCCCCGGGGCTGCGGGAGGCTACACCTTC.